The present T cell receptor beta chain was sequenced within a study of T-cell reconstitution after alpha-beta-depleted transplantation in children listed by TCRdb under 2016. In terms of the full investigation: The study quantitatively tracked T-cell immune reconstitution after TCRalphabeta/CD19-depleted allogeneic hematopoietic cell transplantation in children using TCR repertoire profiling. Overall results and qualifications from the work: In some patients, the high TCRbeta diversity seen at day 60 was put down to recipient T cells and intrathymic progenitors that had survived conditioning. The apparently early alphabetaT-cell count recovery about two months after transplant was reportedly dependent on only several hundred rapidly expanded clones derived from non-depleted graft cells. Over subsequent months, a decline in hyperexpanded clone frequencies was noted, and after one year, T-cell counts and TCRbeta diversity were mostly ascribed to newly produced T cells.

The library was prepared using PCR. Sequenced on an Illumina HiSeq 2500. Molecular barcoding was employed in the preparation of TCR libraries, with unique molecular identifiers being used to normalize TCRbeta repertoire quantification. The public reads were run again by TCRdb, first through fastp at Q25 and then through MiXCR, and only productive beta chains were kept. Rows are combined by CDR3 protein, so each entry shows the most common genes and DNA. This sample is represented by hundreds of thousands of distinct CDR3 sequences; approximately 12% of them were singletons. The top ten hold 2% to 2.5% of the sample. This clonotype was observed at least ten times. What this receptor recognizes is not known. No qualities accompany the bases; no much larger clone lies one base away. The CDR3 spans 14 residues, from the cysteine through the phenylalanine. Left in the record is the CDR3 DNA by itself, 42 bases read in frame from the first base. V ends up 5 bases short and J 5 bases short, with an unmatched junction base count of 7.

The sample's treatment or condition, from its label and the paper: allogeneic hematopoietic cell transplantation with graft depleted of TCRalphabeta T cells and CD19 B cells. Transplant recipients were children who received TCRalphabeta/CD19-depleted allogeneic hematopoietic cell grafts. The input for sequencing was PBMCs, mostly from graft donor cells, taken 360 days after TCRalphabeta/CD19-depleted stem cell transplant. The chain joins TRBV12-3 or TRBV12-4 to TRBJ2-5; 8 bases in the junction line up with TRBD1. The receptor was derived from a male patient younger than 18 who had a stem cell transplant for acute myeloid leukemia, so the T cells may come from the graft donor. The CDR3 has the sequence CASSPDRGRETQYF. The sequenced DNA: TGTGCCAGCAGTCCTGACAGGGGACGGGAGACCCAGTACTTC.